The 26 T cell receptor beta chains below were found in one sample sequenced in a study of radiotherapy plus CTLA-4 blockade in lung cancer. Measured with immunoSEQ multiplex PCR; TCRdb has only the in-frame clones, and not every one. The sample carries more than 25,000 clones, over 60% recorded once. The source material was peripheral blood, sampled from a patient treated with radiotherapy plus ipilimumab. Receptors were obtained from a human donor with non-small cell lung cancer that progressed on radiotherapy plus ipilimumab.

This clone was seen only once. Written as DNA, the CDR3 is TGTGCCAGCAGAACCCCCCGACTAGCGGGAGGGACAGATACGCAGTATTTT. Its translation is CASRTPRLAGGTDTQYF. This chain connects TRBV28 to TRBJ2-3; 14 nucleotides line up with TRBD2. The germline CDR1 and CDR2 sequences are MDHEN and SYDVKM. V lost 6 bases, J lost 3 bases, and 8 bases stayed unmatched. The CDR3 is 17 amino acids.

The J gene is TRBJ1-1, the V gene TRBV7-2; D gene ambiguous. This CDR3 has 12 residues. V lost 1 base and J 0 bases, leaving 0 bases between the germline ends. Germline V gene sequence: CDR1 SGHTA, CDR2 FQGNSA. The CDR3 reads CASSLVNTEAFF. In DNA, the CDR3 is TGTGCCAGCAGCTTAGTGAACACTGAAGCTTTCTTT.

V usage is TRBV7-3 and J usage is TRBJ2-2; D remains ambiguous. The ends were cut back, 5 bases at V and 5 bases at J, with 12 bases in the middle. CDR3 length: 14 amino acids. Germline loops: CDR1 SGHTA, CDR2 FQGTGA. This chain's CDR3 is CASSPGLGTGELFF. The CDR3 DNA reads as TGTGCCAGCAGCCCCGGCTTAGGGACCGGGGAGCTGTTTTTT.

This clone occurred a few times. The rearrangement links TRBV9 to TRBJ2-1; D perhaps matches TRBD2 (7 bases). The length of the CDR3 is 16 residues. Germline V CDR1 and CDR2: SGDLS, YYNGEE. Trimming shortened V by 3 bases and J by 8 bases, and 21 bases separated the two germline ends. The CDR3 reads CASSAMGAGALDEQFF. CDR3 nucleotide sequence: TGTGCCAGCAGCGCTATGGGGGCGGGGGCTTTAGATGAGCAGTTCTTC.

The chain carries TRBV11-2 and TRBJ1-1; possibly TRBD1 for D (5 bases). Germline assignment: CDR1 SGHAT and CDR2 FQNNGV. V was trimmed by 6 bases and J by 1 base, leaving 15 bases between them. CDR3 length: 15 amino acids. The CDR3 DNA sequence: TGTGCCAGCAGGGCTCCGGGACGGCAGAACACTGAAGCTTTCTTT. This translates into CASRAPGRQNTEAFF. The complete variable domain, with remaining parts taken from reference TRBV11-2 and TRBJ1-1, reads EAGVAQSPRYKIIEKRQSVAFWCNPISGHATLYWYQQILGQGPKLLIQFQNNGVVDDSQLPKDRFSAERLKGVDSTLKIQPAKLEDSAVYLCASRAPGRQNTEAFFGQGTRLTVV.

This clone occurred a few times. The chain links TRBV11-2 to TRBJ2-5; D not certain. Germline loops: CDR1 SGHAT, CDR2 FQNNGV. V was cut by 3 bases and J by 7 bases, with 12 bases left in between. The CDR3 covers 13 residues. The CDR3 sequence: CASSFTGSATQYF. CDR3 nucleotides: TGTGCCAGCAGCTTCACGGGCTCTGCGACCCAGTACTTC.

The V call is TRBV2, the J call TRBJ1-1; no definite D call. V shed 3 bases and J shed 0 bases, with 8 bases lying between them. Germline V CDR1 and CDR2: SNHLY, FYNNEI. There are 14 residues in the CDR3. CDR3 DNA sequence: TGTGCCAGCAGTGATTGGACCGTGAACACTGAAGCTTTCTTT. Translating gives CASSDWTVNTEAFF.

This clone was detected only once. This chain connects TRBV5-4 to TRBJ2-7; tentatively, D is TRBD1 or TRBD2 (7 bases each). Trimming left V 3 bases short and J 6 bases short, with 16 bases between. Germline CDR1 SGHNT, CDR2 YYREEE (reference sequence). This CDR3 spans 14 amino acids. For the CDR3, the DNA is TGTGCCAGCAGCTCCGGGGGAGGGGGCTCCGAGCAGTACTTC. It is translated as CASSSGGGGSEQYF.

This clone rates as medium-sized. J is TRBJ1-1 and V is TRBV4-1; D possibly corresponds to TRBD1 (5 bases). V lost 2 bases, J lost 2 bases, and 12 bases lay in between. There are 15 residues in the CDR3. The germline gives CDR1 MGHRA, CDR2 YSYEKL. CDR3 sequence reads: CASSQTLTANTEAFF. The CDR3 DNA reads TGCGCCAGCAGCCAAACCTTGACAGCCAACACTGAAGCTTTCTTT.

This chain uses TRBV7-9 with TRBJ1-1; D unresolved. Germline V gives CDR1 SEHNR, CDR2 FQNEAQ (reference sequence). This CDR3 region has 13 residues. V was clipped by 5 bases and J by 1 base, with 8 bases between them. CDR3 loop: CASSQGRNTEAFF. The CDR3, as DNA: TGTGCCAGCAGCCAAGGACGGAACACTGAAGCTTTCTTT.

The rearrangement joins TRBV27 to TRBJ1-1; D unclear. CDR1 MNHEY and CDR2 SMNVEV come from the germline V gene (reference sequence). V lost 0 bases, J lost 6 bases, and 8 bases lay in between. There are 13 residues in the CDR3. CDR3 sequence (DNA): TGTGCCAGCAGTTTATCCCGGGCTTCTGAAGCTTTCTTT. This codes for CASSLSRASEAFF.

The rearrangement links TRBV4-1 to TRBJ2-2, with 9 bases fitting TRBD2. CDR3 length: 16 residues. The V gene end was trimmed by 1 base and the J gene end by 6 bases; junction bases not matched to a gene: 6. CDR1 is MGHRA, CDR2 YSYEKL, per germline. The CDR3 loop reads CASSQGGGGAAGELFF. For the CDR3, the DNA is TGCGCCAGCAGCCAAGGAGGCGGGGGGGCTGCCGGGGAGCTGTTTTTT.

The chain uses TRBV7-2 and TRBJ2-3; D gene ambiguous. The germline CDR1 and CDR2 sequences are SGHTA and FQGNSA. Deletions cut 1 base from V and 2 bases from J, with 4 bases between. The CDR3 is made up of 13 amino acids. The CDR3 loop reads CASSLGVTDTQYF. The CDR3 nucleotides read TGTGCCAGCAGCTTAGGTGTCACAGATACGCAGTATTTT.

This chain joins TRBV5-5 and TRBJ2-1, with 9 bases fitting TRBD2. V was clipped by 4 bases and J by 10 bases; unmatched bases: 12. CDR1 is SGHKS and CDR2 is YYEKEE in the germline V gene (reference sequence). The CDR3 is made up of 15 amino acids. CDR3 in amino acids: CASSLETGLAWEQFF. CDR3 DNA sequence: TGTGCCAGCAGCCTTGAAACGGGACTAGCATGGGAGCAGTTCTTC. Full variable domain (rest looked up from reference TRBV5-5 and TRBJ2-1): DAGVTQSPTHLIKTRGQQVTLRCSPISGHKSVSWYQQVLGQGPQFIFQYYEKEERGRGNFPDRFSARQFPNYSSELNVNALLLGDSALYLCASSLETGLAWEQFFGPGTRLTVL.

The chain uses TRBV28 and TRBJ2-7; no clear D gene. V was shortened by 4 bases and J by 1 base, with 11 bases between the two germline ends. The germline gives CDR1 MDHEN, CDR2 SYDVKM. The CDR3 length is 14 residues. CDR3 sequence reads: CASSSVGRSYEQYF. The CDR3 DNA sequence: TGTGCCAGCAGTTCCGTTGGCCGTTCCTACGAGCAGTACTTC.

This chain joins TRBV6-6 and TRBJ2-1; the D call may be TRBD1 or TRBD2 (6 bases each). Trimming cost V 4 bases and J 2 bases, with 15 bases left between them. The CDR3 length is 16 residues. Germline V gene sequence: CDR1 MNHNY, CDR2 SVGAGI (reference sequence). Here the CDR3 reads CASSLTTGAPYNEQFF. In DNA form, the CDR3 reads TGTGCCAGCAGTTTGACTACGGGGGCCCCCTACAATGAGCAGTTCTTC.

The chain employs TRBV5-6 and TRBJ2-1; 10 bases agree with TRBD2. The CDR3 is made up of 15 amino acids. CDR1 is SGHDT, CDR2 YYEEEE, per germline. V lost 0 bases to trimming and J lost 8 bases; unmatched junction nucleotides: 5. CDR3 region: CASSLDPSGSYEQFF. CDR3 nucleotides: TGTGCCAGCAGCTTGGACCCTAGCGGGAGCTATGAGCAGTTCTTC.

This clone occurred a few times. V is TRBV19 and J is TRBJ2-3, with a weak D call TRBD1 (6 bases). The CDR3 covers 17 residues. CDR1 is LNHDA and CDR2 is SQIVND in the germline V gene (reference sequence). V was shortened by 1 base and J by 2 bases, with 16 bases between the two germline ends. The DNA of the CDR3 is TGTGCCAGTAGTATAGCCTTGCAGGGGCCCATCACAGATACGCAGTATTTT. Amino acids: CASSIALQGPITDTQYF.

The chain carries TRBV9 and TRBJ2-1; maybe TRBD1 (5 bases). The germline gives CDR1 SGDLS, CDR2 YYNGEE. The CDR3 loop spans 14 amino acids. The V and J ends lost 0 bases and 8 bases respectively, with 12 bases between them. CDR3 sequence reads: CASSVDLGADEQFF. The CDR3 nucleotides are TGTGCCAGCAGCGTAGACCTAGGGGCGGATGAGCAGTTCTTC.

The chain has TRBV6-1 and TRBJ1-1; D is undetermined. The germline V gene has CDR1 MNHNS and CDR2 SASEGT. This CDR3 spans 11 amino acids. V gave up 5 bases and J gave up 8 bases, with 9 bases separating them. The CDR3: CASSRAAEAFF. The CDR3, as DNA: TGTGCCAGCAGTAGAGCAGCCGAAGCTTTCTTT.

V usage is TRBV28 and J usage is TRBJ1-3, with D hard to call. The CDR3 is made up of 15 amino acids. Trimming removed 7 bases at V and 2 bases at J, with 15 bases between. CDR1 is MDHEN, CDR2 SYDVKM, per germline. The CDR3 reads CASNDPGRAGNTIYF. CDR3 nucleotides: TGTGCCAGCAACGATCCGGGGAGGGCTGGAAACACCATATATTTT.

The chain recombines TRBV9 with TRBJ1-2, with 7 bases that match TRBD1. CDR1 is SGDLS, CDR2 YYNGEE, per germline. V was clipped by 3 bases and J by 5 bases; unmatched bases: 10. The CDR3 totals 15 residues. The CDR3, as DNA: TGTGCCAGCAGCGCGCCTGGACAGGTGTTTTATGGCTACACCTTC. Residues: CASSAPGQVFYGYTF. The variable domain in full, completed from reference TRBV9 and TRBJ1-2, reads DSGVTQTPKHLITATGQRVTLRCSPRSGDLSVYWYQQSLDQGLQFLIQYYNGEERAKGNILERFSAQQFPDLHSELNLSSLELGDSALYFCASSAPGQVFYGYTFGSGTRLTVV.

The chain recombines TRBV13 with TRBJ2-4; D not resolved. CDR3 length equals 13 residues. Trimming pared 5 bases from V and 5 bases from J, leaving 10 bases between. Germline V gene data show CDR1 as PRHDT and CDR2 as FYEKMQ (reference sequence). The CDR3 region is CASSRAGENIQYF. In DNA, the CDR3 is TGTGCCAGCAGCCGGGCAGGTGAAAACATTCAGTACTTC.

This clone was counted once. The chain links TRBV28 to TRBJ2-7; possible D gene TRBD1, 6 bases. There are 15 residues in the CDR3. Germline lookup yields CDR1 MDHEN and CDR2 SYDVKM. V was pared by 5 bases and J by 0 bases, with 14 bases between. CDR3 region: CASSETGISSYEQYF. The CDR3 DNA reads TGTGCCAGCAGTGAGACAGGCATCAGCTCCTACGAGCAGTACTTC.

The chain combines TRBV28 with TRBJ1-1, with D possibly being TRBD1 (6 bases). V lost 11 bases to trimming and J lost 6 bases, with 13 bases between them. Germline V gene data show CDR1 as MDHEN and CDR2 as SYDVKM. There are 11 residues in the CDR3. In nucleotides, the CDR3 is TGTGCCGTGCAGGGGAATGCTGAAGCTTTCTTT. Protein product: CAVQGNAEAFF.

The rearrangement joins TRBV28 to TRBJ1-4; TRBD1 might be the D (5 bases). Germline V gene sequence: CDR1 MDHEN, CDR2 SYDVKM. V lost 2 bases and J 8 bases, leaving 9 bases between the germline ends. This CDR3 is 13 amino acids long. The CDR3 spells CASSLQGWEKLFF. As DNA, the CDR3 is TGTGCCAGCAGTTTACAGGGATGGGAAAAACTGTTTTTT.